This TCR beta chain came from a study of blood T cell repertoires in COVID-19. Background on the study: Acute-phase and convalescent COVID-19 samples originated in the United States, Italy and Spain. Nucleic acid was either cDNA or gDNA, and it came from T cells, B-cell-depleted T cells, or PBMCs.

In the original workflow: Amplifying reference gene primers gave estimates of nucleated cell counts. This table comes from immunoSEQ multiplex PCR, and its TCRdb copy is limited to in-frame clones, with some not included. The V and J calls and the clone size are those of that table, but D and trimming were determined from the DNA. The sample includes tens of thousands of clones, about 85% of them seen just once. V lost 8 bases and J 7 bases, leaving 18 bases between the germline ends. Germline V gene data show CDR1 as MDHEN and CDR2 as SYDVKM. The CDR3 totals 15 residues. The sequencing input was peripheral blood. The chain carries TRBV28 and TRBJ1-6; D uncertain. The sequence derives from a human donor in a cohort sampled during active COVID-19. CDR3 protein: CASFAPGSVNSPLHF. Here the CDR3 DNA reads TGTGCCAGCTTTGCACCCGGGAGTGTAAATTCACCCCTCCACTTT.